The rows below give T cell receptor beta chains drawn from one sample of a study of cytomegalovirus exposure and HLA in healthy donors. Clones were sequenced by immunoSEQ multiplex PCR, and TCRdb holds only the in-frame ones, with some missing. The sample includes almost 200,000 clones, roughly 78% seen only once; the top ten take 4.4%. The material sequenced was PBMCs. The origin of the receptors is a young woman in good health and CMV-seropositive. Each CDR3 is given without its conserved first and last residue.

TRBJ1-1 | TRBV5-4 | 12 | ASSLGTVYTEAF
TRBJ2-7 | TRBV21-1 | 7 | ASSDEQY
TRBJ1-6 | TRBV19 | 13 | ASHRLDSRNSPLH
TRBJ2-1 | TRBV7-8 | 13 | ASSSQGWEVHEQF
TRBJ2-1 | TRBV25-1 | 9 | ASGGYNEQF
TRBJ2-3 | TRBV5-4 | 14 | ASSLVGRGYTDTQY
TRBJ1-5 | TRBV30 | 12 | AWSPRGGGQPQH
TRBJ2-5 | TRBV30 | 12 | AWSADRGLGTQY
TRBJ1-5 | TRBV27 | 13 | ASSFGTGGDQPQH
TRBJ2-3 | TRBV7-9 | 11 | ASGTSGADTQY
TRBJ1-2 | TRBV4-1 | 13 | ASSQVGRGFYGYT
TRBJ2-7 | TRBV13 | 11 | GSSPLNPYEQY
TRBJ1-2 | TRBV5-1 | 12 | ASSPRREGYGYT
TRBJ2-1 | TRBV6-6 | 10 | ASSSGGNEQF
TRBJ2-7 | TRBV9 | 15 | ASSVAAQVAASYEQY
TRBJ2-7 | TRBV7-9 | 11 | ASSWGPDDEQY
TRBJ1-2 | TRBV30 | 12 | AWSVYRSSYGYT
TRBJ1-4 | TRBV4-1 | 13 | ASSLRTGSGEKLF
TRBJ1-2 | TRBV5-5 | 12 | ASSFGTGVGGYT
TRBJ2-3 | TRBV6-6 | 12 | ASSYRELTDTQY
TRBJ2-7 | TRBV5-4 | 14 | ASSLGGGGVRYEQY
TRBJ2-1 | TRBV2 | 12 | ASSEGTIYNEQF
TRBJ2-7 | TRBV4-1 | 11 | ASSQTVSYEQY
TRBJ2-3 | TRBV5-4 | 13 | ASSLGLAGKDTQY
TRBJ1-4 | TRBV10-1 | 14 | ASSRGVEQPDEKLF
TRBJ1-5 | TRBV7-2 | 13 | ASSEGTGTYQPQH
TRBJ2-7 | TRBV7-8 | 14 | ASSLAFGGGGYEQY
TRBJ2-1 | TRBV4-2 | 18 | ASSQQTGTGLARTYNEQF
TRBJ1-1 | TRBV2 | 13 | ARCPPGQPNTEAF
TRBJ2-1 | TRBV7-9 | 15 | ASSHSPGGAGYNEQF
TRBJ2-6 | TRBV19 | 15 | ASSSRVETTGANVLT
TRBJ2-7 | TRBV11-2 | 11 | ASSLDRAAEQY
TRBJ2-4 | TRBV18 | 11 | ASSPPGQGKRY
TRBJ2-5 | TRBV25-1 | 12 | ASSEAPGLETQY
TRBJ2-1 | TRBV5-4 | 15 | ASNILGREGLYNEQF
TRBJ1-2 | TRBV19 | 10 | ASVGAIYGYT
TRBJ2-4 | TRBV13 | 17 | ASSLRLAGGPSSKNIQY
TRBJ2-3 | TRBV2 | 12 | ASRGGGMYGTQY
TRBJ2-3 | TRBV6-4 | 13 | ASSEGDYSTDTQY
TRBJ2-2 | TRBV7-2 | 11 | ASSHGNTGELF
TRBJ1-1 | TRBV21-1 | 15 | ASSKAVIGGGHTEAF
TRBJ1-5 | TRBV15 | 13 | ATQRDREVRQPQH
TRBJ2-1 | TRBV4-1 | 14 | ASSQALGQSDNEQF
TRBJ2-7 | TRBV7-2 | 17 | ASSLVWSSGGGPSYEQY
TRBJ2-1 | TRBV25-1 | 13 | ASAMGGREANEQF
TRBJ1-1 | TRBV7-2 | 12 | ASSSGQGITEAF
TRBJ1-5 | TRBV7-2 | 13 | ASSQDRGRYQPQH
TRBJ1-3 | TRBV5-5 | 13 | ASSLGRISGNTIY
TRBJ2-3 | TRBV7-6 | 12 | ASSLRGGTDTQY
TRBJ1-4 | TRBV5-1 | 15 | ASSLGRDRVTNEKLF
TRBJ1-1 | TRBV7-8 | 13 | ASSPTVGGSTEAF
TRBJ2-3 | TRBV5-6 | 14 | ASTANGGSRIQGQY
TRBJ2-5 | TRBV10-3 | 13 | AISEPPTETETQY
TRBJ2-5 | TRBV7-9 | 14 | ASSLPQGAAQETQY
TRBJ1-1 | TRBV14 | 11 | ASSGQMNTEAF
TRBJ2-7 | TRBV6-6 | 13 | ASSSRTSGSGEQY
TRBJ1-3 | TRBV29-1 | 9 | SVGRGNTIY